This passage covers 30 T cell receptor beta chains from one sample sequenced in a study of blood T cell repertoires in COVID-19. Sequencing used immunoSEQ multiplex PCR; TCRdb keeps in-frame clones, though not all of them. This sample carries about 130,000 clones, roughly 90% of them seen once, and the ten largest clones take 4.6%. Sequencing used peripheral blood. The receptors stem from a man in his fifties or sixties with COVID-19, enrolled during active disease.

This clone was counted a few times. The V gene is TRBV6-5, the J gene TRBJ2-7, with 11 bases fitting TRBD2. V gave up 8 bases and J gave up 1 base; unmatched junction bases: 4. This CDR3 is built from 14 residues. Germline CDR1 reads MNHEY; CDR2 reads SVGAGI. The CDR3 bases are TGTGCCAGCGGAGGGACTAGCGGATCCTACGAGCAGTACTTC. It translates to CASGGTSGSYEQYF.

V usage is TRBV3-1 (or the pseudogene TRBV3-2) and J usage is TRBJ1-1; D is uncertain. The V end was cut by 1 base, the J end by 4 bases, with 4 bases between. The CDR3 totals 12 residues. CDR1 and CDR2 (germline): LGHDT, YNNKEL (reference sequence). The CDR3 region is CASSQVGTEAFF. Written as DNA, the CDR3 is TGTGCCAGCAGCCAAGTCGGCACTGAAGCTTTCTTT.

The chain recombines TRBV5-1 with TRBJ1-1; TRBD1 aligns across 8 bases. The CDR3 loop spans 14 amino acids. Germline CDR1 SGHRS, CDR2 YFSETQ. The ends lost 4 bases at V and 3 bases at J; junction bases unmatched: 5. The CDR3 sequence is CASSPGGAHTEAFF. For the CDR3, the DNA is TGCGCCAGCAGCCCAGGGGGCGCGCACACTGAAGCTTTCTTT.

CDR3 in amino acids: CASGTGQGEETQYF. The DNA for the CDR3 is TGTGCTAGTGGTACCGGACAGGGGGAAGAGACCCAGTACTTC. This chain joins TRBV12-5 and TRBJ2-5; TRBD1 agrees at 10 bases. This CDR3 region has 14 residues. Germline values: CDR1 LGHNT, CDR2 FRNRAP. V shed 5 bases, J shed 3 bases, and the junction held 3 bases outside the gene matches.

The rearrangement links TRBV2 to TRBJ1-2, with 7 bases matching TRBD1. J lost 8 bases, V lost 0 bases, and 6 bases had no gene match. The CDR3 has 14 residues. CDR1 SNHLY and CDR2 FYNNEI come from the germline V gene. The DNA of the CDR3 is TGTGCCAGCAGTGAAGCCCGGGACAGTAGAGGCTACACCTTC. Translation: CASSEARDSRGYTF.

This clone was observed once. V is TRBV20-1 and J is TRBJ2-7, with D possibly being TRBD2 (5 bases). The CDR3 contains 11 residues. Germline V CDR1 and CDR2: DFQATT, SNEGSKA (reference sequence). The CDR3: CGAVSRGEQYF. CDR3 nucleotide sequence: TGCGGAGCGGTTTCCCGCGGCGAGCAGTACTTC.

The V gene is TRBV6-2 or TRBV6-3, the J gene TRBJ2-7, with 9 nucleotides matching TRBD1. The CDR3 is 14 amino acids. Germline assignment: CDR1 MNHEY and CDR2 SVGEGT. V lost 2 bases and J lost 9; bases outside the gene matches: 8. CDR3 coding DNA: TGTGCCAGCAGTTACAGGGGACAGGGAACAGTGCAGTACTTC. Protein product: CASSYRGQGTVQYF.

This chain joins TRBV6-5 and TRBJ1-2; TRBD1 is a possible D gene (6 bases). V was clipped by 6 bases and J by 8 bases, with 22 bases between them. The CDR3 is 15 amino acids. Germline assignment: CDR1 MNHEY and CDR2 SVGAGI. CDR3 sequence: CASSLQGQGAAGYTF. CDR3 nucleotide sequence: TGTGCCAGCAGCTTACAGGGTCAGGGAGCGGCGGGCTACACCTTC.

The chain couples TRBV7-3 to TRBJ2-1; 12 bases align to TRBD2. The length of the CDR3 is 18 residues. J was trimmed by 0 bases and V by 5 bases; bases with no gene match: 8. The germline gives CDR1 SGHTA, CDR2 FQGTGA. DNA for the CDR3: TGTGCCAGCAGCGCGGGGACTAGCGGGCCGAGCTCCTACAATGAGCAGTTCTTC. Encoded protein: CASSAGTSGPSSYNEQFF.

This rearrangement joins TRBV2 to TRBJ2-7; TRBD2 might be the D (5 bases). V lost 7 bases and J 3 bases, leaving 13 bases between the germline ends. The CDR3 contains 13 residues. In germline, CDR1 is SNHLY, CDR2 FYNNEI. The CDR3 here is CASKGTRGYEQYF. In DNA form, the CDR3 reads TGTGCCAGCAAGGGTACCCGGGGCTACGAGCAGTACTTC.

The chain combines TRBV9 with TRBJ2-1; the match to TRBD2 covers 13 bases. J gave up 4 bases and V 0 bases, and 10 bases lay outside the gene matches. Germline CDR1 and CDR2: SGDLS and YYNGEE. This CDR3 spans 19 amino acids. DNA for the CDR3: TGTGCCAGCAGCGTAGTAGGACTAGCGGGAGCTAATGAATACAATGAGCAGTTCTTC. Its protein product is CASSVVGLAGANEYNEQFF.

The chain has TRBV6-2 or TRBV6-3 and TRBJ2-2, with D tentatively TRBD1 (6 bases). Germline-derived CDR1 and CDR2 are MNHEY and SVGEGT. With 0 bases removed from V and 4 bases from J, the gap between germline ends came to 9 bases. The CDR3 length is 15 residues. The CDR3 nucleotides read TGTGCCAGCAGTTACTCCAGGGGCGCCACCGGGGAGCTGTTTTTT. As protein: CASSYSRGATGELFF.

The chain uses TRBV5-1 and TRBJ1-1; 9 nucleotides line up with TRBD1. The V segment lost 3 bases and the J segment 7 bases; nucleotides outside the gene matches: 10. Germline V gene sequence: CDR1 SGHRS, CDR2 YFSETQ. The CDR3 sequence is 15 residues long. The CDR3 sequence is CASSWGQGVRGEAFF. As DNA, the CDR3 is TGCGCCAGCAGCTGGGGACAGGGAGTAAGGGGTGAAGCTTTCTTT. Filled out from reference TRBV5-1 and TRBJ1-1, the complete variable domain reads KAGVTQTPRYLIKTRGQQVTLSCSPISGHRSVSWYQQTPGQGLQFLFEYFSETQRNKGNFPGRFSGRQFSNSRSEMNVSTLELGDSALYLCASSWGQGVRGEAFFGQGTRLTVV.

This clone came up a few times. The chain links TRBV7-3 to TRBJ2-1; TRBD2 might be the D (6 bases). Germline V gives CDR1 SGHTA, CDR2 FQGTGA. V was trimmed by 5 bases and J by 0 bases, leaving 11 bases between them. The CDR3 runs to 15 residues. The CDR3 spells CASSTQAGSYNEQFF. In nucleotides, the CDR3 is TGTGCCAGCAGCACTCAAGCGGGCTCCTACAATGAGCAGTTCTTC.

The gene calls are TRBV10-1 and TRBJ2-3, with TRBD2 identical over 11 bases. The CDR3 extends over 14 amino acids. V shed 4 bases and J 5 bases; nucleotides not matched to a gene: 2. Germline V gives CDR1 WNHNN, CDR2 SYGVQD (reference sequence). The CDR3 region is CASSVAGGQDTQYF. The DNA of the CDR3 is TGCGCCAGCAGTGTAGCGGGAGGGCAAGATACGCAGTATTTT.

The rearrangement joins TRBV9 to TRBJ2-3; the D is unclear. The germline CDR1 and CDR2 sequences are SGDLS and YYNGEE. There are 14 residues in the CDR3. Trimming removed 0 bases from V and 0 bases from J, with 5 bases in between. DNA of the CDR3: TGTGCCAGCAGCGTAGACTTAAGCACAGATACGCAGTATTTT. Translating it yields CASSVDLSTDTQYF. The whole variable domain, filled in from reference TRBV9 and TRBJ2-3, reads DSGVTQTPKHLITATGQRVTLRCSPRSGDLSVYWYQQSLDQGLQFLIQYYNGEERAKGNILERFSAQQFPDLHSELNLSSLELGDSALYFCASSVDLSTDTQYFGPGTRLTVL.

The CDR3 sequence is CASSGGRAGNEQFF. The CDR3 DNA follows: TGTGCCAGCAGCGGCGGGAGGGCCGGAAATGAGCAGTTCTTC. The V and J genes are TRBV7-9 and TRBJ2-1, with 9 bases that match TRBD2. Germline CDR1 reads SEHNR; CDR2 reads FQNEAQ (reference sequence). V was pared by 5 bases and J by 7 bases, with 6 bases of the junction left unmatched. There are 14 residues in the CDR3.

This chain connects TRBV4-3 to TRBJ2-1; 11 bases map to TRBD2. Unmatched junction bases numbered 6, after V lost 0 bases and J lost 8 bases. Germline lookup yields CDR1 LGHNA and CDR2 YSLEER. The CDR3 contains 16 residues. The CDR3 loop is CASSQDMASGRHEQFF. The CDR3 region has the DNA TGCGCCAGCAGCCAAGATATGGCTAGCGGGAGGCATGAGCAGTTCTTC.

This clone came up once. The chain carries TRBV21-1 and TRBJ1-2; whether TRBD1, the table's D call, matches the DNA was not checked. TRBV21-1 is a listed pseudogene. This CDR3 has 19 amino acids. CDR3 amino acids: CASSNEGTGAIPANYGYTF. CDR3 DNA sequence: TGTGCCAGCAGCAATGAAGGGACAGGGGCCATTCCTGCTAACTATGGCTACACCTTC.

This chain joins TRBV24-1 and TRBJ2-3; TRBD1 matches 11 bases. The CDR3 extends over 14 amino acids. CDR1 is KGHDR, CDR2 SFDVKD, per germline. V lost 9 bases, J lost 3 bases, and 4 bases stayed unmatched. CDR3 nucleotide sequence: TGTGCCACCGGGGACAGGGGGGCGACAGATACGCAGTATTTT. Amino acid sequence: CATGDRGATDTQYF.

The chain uses TRBV6-1 and TRBJ2-7; 7 positions match TRBD2. V shed 0 bases and J 3 bases; nucleotides not matched to a gene: 11. Germline V gene lookup returns CDR1 MNHNS and CDR2 SASEGT. The CDR3 covers 17 residues. CDR3 nucleotide sequence: TGTGCCAGCAGTGAAGCCTTTGGGCTAGCGGAGTTCTACGAGCAGTACTTC. This translates into CASSEAFGLAEFYEQYF.

The chain employs TRBV6-5 and TRBJ1-4; 8 bases map to TRBD1. The trim removed 5 bases at V and 8 bases at J, leaving 10 bases unmatched. CDR3 size: 15 residues. Germline loops: CDR1 MNHEY, CDR2 SVGAGI. For the CDR3, the DNA is TGTGCCAGCAGTCGACTGGACAGGGAAAGCGAAAAACTGTTTTTT. This codes for CASSRLDRESEKLFF.

The chain is built from TRBV3-1 (or the pseudogene TRBV3-2) and TRBJ1-2; tentatively, D is TRBD1 (5 bases). This CDR3 comprises 15 residues. V gave up 5 bases and J gave up 3 bases, with 16 bases separating them. Germline-derived CDR1 and CDR2 are LGHDT and YNNKEL (reference sequence). CDR3 nucleotides: TGTGCCAGCAGCGCGGCTTGGGGGGGTTACTATGGCTACACCTTC. This sequence encodes CASSAAWGGYYGYTF.

The chain combines TRBV27 with TRBJ2-6; no firm D call. With 7 bases removed from V and 4 bases from J, the gap between germline ends came to 11 bases. This CDR3 has 14 residues. The germline gives CDR1 MNHEY, CDR2 SMNVEV (reference sequence). CDR3 sequence (DNA): TGTGCCAGCATTTTCCCGACAGGGGCCAACGTCCTGACTTTC. It encodes CASIFPTGANVLTF. Based on the CDR3 plus reference TRBV27 and TRBJ2-6, the full variable domain is EAQVTQNPRYLITVTGKKLTVTCSQNMNHEYMSWYRQDPGLGLRQIYYSMNVEVTDKGDVPEGYKVSRKEKRNFPLILESPSPNQTSLYFCASIFPTGANVLTFGAGSRLTVL.

The CDR3 coding sequence is TGCGCCAGCAGCTTGGTACAGGGGGGCAATGAGCAGTTCTTC. The encoded protein is CASSLVQGGNEQFF. The rearrangement links TRBV5-1 to TRBJ2-1, with 8 bases matching TRBD1. This CDR3 region has 14 residues. Per germline, CDR1 SGHRS and CDR2 YFSETQ. V shed 0 bases, J shed 6 bases, and the junction held 2 bases outside the gene matches.

V gene TRBV9 combines with J gene TRBJ2-1, with 13 nucleotides matching TRBD2. Germline loops: CDR1 SGDLS, CDR2 YYNGEE. The CDR3 consists of 17 residues. Germline trimming cut 4 bases from V and 9 bases from J; bases unmatched to any gene: 13. CDR3 sequence reads: CASSRFGGTSGTGEQFF. In DNA form, the CDR3 reads TGTGCCAGCAGCCGATTTGGGGGGACTAGCGGGACAGGTGAGCAGTTCTTC.

The V call is TRBV21-1, the J call TRBJ2-2; the table gives TRBD1 as D, unverified against the DNA. TRBV21-1 is flagged as a pseudogene. The CDR3 covers 18 residues. For the CDR3, the DNA is TGTGCCAGCAGCATTGGACAGGGGTGTCCCTCGAACACCGGGGAGCTGTTTTTT. This translates into CASSIGQGCPSNTGELFF.

This clone was detected a few times. The chain links TRBV6-2 or TRBV6-3 to TRBJ1-1; 8 bases line up with TRBD1. The CDR3 totals 15 residues. CDR1 is MNHEY, CDR2 SVGEGT, per germline. The junction had 6 bases not matched to a gene; V was cut back by 2 bases and J by 4 bases. CDR3 DNA: TGTGCCAGCAGTTACAATGGGCAGGGGGCCACTGAAGCTTTCTTT. This gives the protein CASSYNGQGATEAFF.

V gene TRBV5-4 combines with J gene TRBJ1-3; D is unresolved. Trimming cost V 0 bases and J 0 bases, with 4 bases left between them. Germline values: CDR1 SGHNT, CDR2 YYREEE (reference sequence). The CDR3 consists of 14 residues. In nucleotides, the CDR3 is TGTGCCAGCAGCTTGGGGCTCTCTGGAAACACCATATATTTT. The encoded protein is CASSLGLSGNTIYF.

This clone was counted a single time. The chain employs TRBV11-2 and TRBJ1-3, with 8 nucleotides matching TRBD1. Germline V gives CDR1 SGHAT, CDR2 FQNNGV. J was trimmed by 2 bases and V by 5 bases; bases with no gene match: 5. The CDR3 spans 15 residues. The CDR3 region has the DNA TGTGCCAGCAGCCCTCAACAGGGGGCTGGAAACACCATATATTTT. This encodes CASSPQQGAGNTIYF.